This T cell receptor delta chain was retrieved from a study of gamma-delta chains in newborns, infants, children. Study as a whole: Polyclonal expansion of innate γδ T cells after birth follows microbial exposure.

The length of the CDR3 is 17 residues. The V gene end was trimmed by 4 bases and the J gene end by 0 bases; junction bases not matched to a gene: 3. CDR1 is GEAIGNYY, CDR2 EKD, per germline. By share of the sample, this clone is large. This sample includes further DNA sequences coding for the same CDR3. TCRdb applied CATT to the reads for clone calling. This table holds more than 2,000 delta-chain clones, 1% found once. Sequencing used blood. This sequence joins TRDV2 and TRDJ3; the match to TRDD3 covers 9 bases. The receptor comes from a child who was a newborn, infant or young child, either healthy, febrile or measles-vaccinated (not recorded which). The CDR3 protein is CACDHWGSSWDTRQMFF. CDR3 sequence (DNA): TGTGCCTGTGATCACTGGGGGAGCTCCTGGGACACCCGACAGATGTTTTTC.